This entry lists 2 T cell receptor beta chains sequenced from one sample in a study of T cells in Graves' hyperthyroidism and ophthalmopathy. What was amplified from RNA transcripts were TCR beta CDR3 regions. First-round RT-PCR with HTBI primers amplified the TCR CDR3 region. TCRdb re-analysed the multiplex PCR reads in MiXCR, keeping a single row per CDR3 protein. The sample lists 500,000 to 800,000 distinct CDR3 sequences; just under 45% were seen once. Material: peripheral blood or thyroid tissue (not recorded which). These receptors were obtained from an adult man with Graves' disease, either hyperthyroidism or ophthalmopathy (not recorded which).

The J gene is TRBJ1-1, the V gene TRBV12-3 or TRBV12-4; TRBD1 aligns across 9 bases. The ends lost 4 bases at V and 0 bases at J; junction bases unmatched: 9. The CDR3 contains 17 residues. CDR3 nucleotides: TGTGCCAGCAGTTCCAGCCTCGGACAGGGGATGAACACTGAAGCTTTCTTT. Translating it yields CASSSSLGQGMNTEAFF.

As regards this clonotype: This could be a read error, since a much larger clone is one nucleotide away. The chain employs TRBV2 and TRBJ2-2; D possibly corresponds to TRBD2 (6 bases). The CDR3 is 14 residues long. Per germline, CDR1 SNHLY and CDR2 FYNNEI. The CDR3 coding sequence is TGTGCCAGCAGAGGCAGGCCGAACACCGGGGGGCTGTTTTTT. Its translation: CASRGRPNTGGLFF.